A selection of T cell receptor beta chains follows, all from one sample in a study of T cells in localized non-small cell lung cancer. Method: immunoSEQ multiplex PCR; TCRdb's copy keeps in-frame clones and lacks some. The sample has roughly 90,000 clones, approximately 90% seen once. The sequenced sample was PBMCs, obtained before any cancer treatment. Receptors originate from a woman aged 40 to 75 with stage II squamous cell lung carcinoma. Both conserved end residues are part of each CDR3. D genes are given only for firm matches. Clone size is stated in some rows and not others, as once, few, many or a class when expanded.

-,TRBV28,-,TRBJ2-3,CASSLPGTSTDTQYF,TGTGCCAGCAGTTTACCCGGGACTAGCACAGATACGCAGTATTTT
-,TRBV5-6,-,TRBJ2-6,CASSLLTGTGANVLTF,TGTGCCAGCAGCCTTCTCACAGGGACTGGGGCCAACGTCCTGACTTTC
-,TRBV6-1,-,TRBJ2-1,CATQAKLQMEQFF,TGTGCCACCCAGGCCAAACTGCAAATGGAGCAGTTCTTC
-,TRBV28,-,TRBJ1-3,CASSLTRNTIYF,TGTGCCAGCAGTTTAACCCGAAACACCATATATTTT
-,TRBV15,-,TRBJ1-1,CATSRDRQTEAFF,TGTGCCACCAGCAGAGATCGGCAGACTGAAGCTTTCTTT
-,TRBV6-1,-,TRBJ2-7,CASSEADYEQYF,TGTGCCAGCAGTGAAGCCGACTACGAGCAGTACTTC
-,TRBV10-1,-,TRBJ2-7,CASSDTGREQYF,TGCGCCAGCAGTGATACAGGACGCGAGCAGTACTTC
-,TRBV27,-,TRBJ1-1,CASSLSAGFFNTEAFF,TGTGCCAGCAGTTTATCGGCAGGGTTTTTTAACACTGAAGCTTTCTTT
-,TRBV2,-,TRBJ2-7,CASGIGSSYEQYF,TGTGCCAGCGGAATAGGCAGTTCCTACGAGCAGTACTTC
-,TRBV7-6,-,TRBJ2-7,CASSLEFSEQYF,TGTGCCAGCAGCTTAGAGTTTTCCGAGCAGTACTTC
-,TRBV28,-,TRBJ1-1,CASSTLDRNTEAFF,TGTGCCAGCAGTACCTTGGACAGGAACACTGAAGCTTTCTTT
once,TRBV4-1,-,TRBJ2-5,CASSQRQLLETQYF,TGCGCCAGCAGCCAACGCCAGCTTCTCGAGACCCAGTACTTC
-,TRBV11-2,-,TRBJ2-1,CASSSYSEQFF,TGTGCCAGCAGCTCGTATAGTGAGCAGTTCTTC
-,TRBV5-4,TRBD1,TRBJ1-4,CASSLRQGGRGEKLFF,TGTGCCAGCAGCTTACGACAAGGGGGCCGGGGGGAAAAACTGTTTTTT
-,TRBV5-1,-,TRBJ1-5,CASSPAGGNQPQHF,TGCGCCAGCAGCCCAGCAGGGGGCAATCAGCCCCAGCATTTT
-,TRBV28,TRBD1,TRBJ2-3,CASYDRGLTDTQYF,TGTGCCAGCTACGACAGGGGGCTCACAGATACGCAGTATTTT
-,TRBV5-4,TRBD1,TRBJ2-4,CASSISTGATGNIQYF,TGTGCCAGCAGCATTTCGACAGGGGCGACCGGAAACATTCAGTACTTC
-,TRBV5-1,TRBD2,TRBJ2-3,CASSLGSGSYDTQYF,TGCGCCAGCAGCTTAGGTAGCGGGAGTTATGATACGCAGTATTTT
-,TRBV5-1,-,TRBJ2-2,CASERGTTKTTGELFF,TGCGCCAGCGAAAGGGGGACTACAAAGACCACCGGGGAGCTGTTTTTT
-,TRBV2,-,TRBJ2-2,CASRVHTGELFF,TGTGCCAGCAGGGTACATACCGGGGAGCTGTTTTTT
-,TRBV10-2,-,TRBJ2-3,CASNPLQGIGIDTQYF,TGCGCCAGCAACCCCCTACAAGGTATCGGGATAGATACGCAGTATTTT
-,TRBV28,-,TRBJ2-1,CASSTPTRQPSNEQFF,TGTGCCAGCAGTACTCCGACGCGTCAACCCTCCAATGAGCAGTTCTTC
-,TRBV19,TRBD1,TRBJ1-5,CASSIGTGAGNQPQHF,TGTGCCAGTAGTATAGGGACAGGGGCGGGCAATCAGCCCCAGCATTTT
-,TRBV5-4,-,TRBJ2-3,CASSLRDGGTQYF,TGTGCCAGCAGCTTGCGGGATGGGGGAACGCAGTATTTT
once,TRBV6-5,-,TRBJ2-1,CASRSGPQYNEQFF,TGTGCCAGCAGGTCGGGCCCCCAGTACAATGAGCAGTTCTTC
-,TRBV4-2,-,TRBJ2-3,CASRDGLGMTDTQYF,TGTGCCAGCCGAGATGGTCTGGGGATGACAGATACGCAGTATTTT
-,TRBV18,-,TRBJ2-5,CASSRKGGQETQYF,TGTGCCAGCTCACGGAAAGGAGGCCAAGAGACCCAGTACTTC
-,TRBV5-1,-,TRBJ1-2,CASSYGGSMDGYTF,TGCGCCAGCAGTTACGGGGGCAGTATGGATGGCTACACCTTC
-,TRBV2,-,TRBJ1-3,CASTPGTGNTIYF,TGTGCCAGTACGCCGGGAACTGGAAACACCATATATTTT
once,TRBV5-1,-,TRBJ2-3,CASSLGQFLDTQYF,TGCGCCAGCAGCTTGGGACAGTTCTTAGATACGCAGTATTTT
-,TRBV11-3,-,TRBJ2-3,CASSPGGGPTDTQYF,TGTGCCAGCAGCCCAGGTGGGGGACCGACAGATACGCAGTATTTT
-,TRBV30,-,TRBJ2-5,CAWSLGTLRETQYF,TGTGCCTGGAGCCTAGGGACCCTTCGAGAGACCCAGTACTTC
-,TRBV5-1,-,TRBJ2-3,CASSLRGLTGTDTQYF,TGCGCCAGCAGCTTAAGAGGACTGACAGGCACAGATACGCAGTATTTT
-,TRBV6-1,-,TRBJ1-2,CASSEGDGFYGYTF,TGTGCCAGCAGTGAGGGGGACGGTTTCTATGGCTACACCTTC
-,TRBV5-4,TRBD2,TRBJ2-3,CAYRAAGVLADTQYF,TGTGCCTACCGGGCAGCGGGGGTTTTAGCTGATACGCAGTATTTT
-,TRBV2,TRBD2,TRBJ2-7,CASGGRYEQYF,TGTGCCAGCGGCGGGAGGTACGAGCAGTACTTC
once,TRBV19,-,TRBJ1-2,CASSGGLLGYTF,TGTGCCAGTAGTGGGGGGCTCCTCGGCTACACCTTC
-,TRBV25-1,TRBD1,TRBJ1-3,CASSGKQGFGNTIYF,TGTGCCAGCAGTGGTAAACAGGGGTTTGGAAACACCATATATTTT
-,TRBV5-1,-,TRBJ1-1,CASSKEGGKAEAFF,TGCGCCAGCAGCAAGGAGGGGGGAAAGGCTGAAGCTTTCTTT
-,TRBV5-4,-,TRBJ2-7,CASSLGGRGNEQYF,TGTGCCAGCAGCTTAGGGGGGCGTGGCAACGAGCAGTACTTC
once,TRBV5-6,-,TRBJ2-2,CASSRTIRTGELFF,TGTGCCAGCAGCCGGACCATAAGAACCGGGGAGCTGTTTTTT
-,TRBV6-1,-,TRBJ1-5,CASSERDNQPQHF,TGTGCCAGCAGTGAAAGGGACAATCAGCCCCAGCATTTT
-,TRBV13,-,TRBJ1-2,CASRGYSQGNYGYTF,TGTGCCAGCAGGGGGTACTCGCAGGGTAACTATGGCTACACCTTC
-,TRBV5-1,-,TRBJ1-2,CASSAWEWNYGYTF,TGCGCCAGCAGTGCGTGGGAGTGGAACTATGGCTACACCTTC
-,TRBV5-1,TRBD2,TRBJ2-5,CASSLPSGRETQYF,TGCGCCAGCAGCTTGCCTAGCGGGAGAGAGACCCAGTACTTC
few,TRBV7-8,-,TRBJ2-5,CASSLRRGAQETQYF,TGTGCCAGCAGCTTAAGACGGGGCGCCCAAGAGACCCAGTACTTC
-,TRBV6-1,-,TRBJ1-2,CASTRKGTVYGYTF,TGTGCCAGCACCCGAAAGGGCACAGTCTATGGCTACACCTTC
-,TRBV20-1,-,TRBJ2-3,CSVTVDTQYF,TGCAGCGTGACAGTGGATACGCAGTATTTT